This TCR beta chain is from a study of cytomegalovirus exposure and HLA in healthy donors. Germline-derived CDR1 and CDR2 are GTSNPN and SVGIG (reference sequence). With V trimmed by 4 bases and J by 4 bases, 8 bases remained unmatched. There are 15 residues in the CDR3. Primers for the PCR totalled 60 Vbeta and 13 Jbeta. Assay used: immunoSEQ multiplex PCR; TCRdb lists only in-frame clones, some missing. The sample has about 200,000 clones; about 75% are singletons. The source material was PBMCs. The V and J genes are TRBV30 and TRBJ2-3; TRBD2 aligns across 10 bases. The TCR comes from a male donor in good health and CMV-seronegative. The CDR3 coding sequence is TGTGCCTGGACTCAGCGGGGGGGCCGCGCAGATACGCAGTATTTT. Its protein product is CAWTQRGGRADTQYF.